This TCR beta chain was captured by sequencing in a study of early T cells in non-severe SARS-CoV-2 infection. Study-level background: Unsorted whole blood bulk RNA was sequenced, with unpaired chains.

A word on this clonotype: What it binds is unknown.

Findings and caveats of the study: A preference for anti-spike CD8 responses marked VDJdb matching, which missed private and CD4 specificities.

In the library, individual cDNA molecules carried attached unique molecular identifiers. MiXCR was run by TCRdb on the 5' RACE reads, yielding one entry per CDR3 protein. Here the sample spans about 64,000 distinct CDR3 sequences, 20% being singletons. This TCR was sampled from an adult who was a healthcare worker with PCR-confirmed SARS-CoV-2 infection or an uninfected control (not recorded which). Here the sequenced sample was whole blood, taken at baseline.

This chain's CDR3 is CSAPIGTSGTGELFF. In DNA form, the CDR3 reads TGCAGTGCTCCTATAGGGACTAGCGGGACCGGGGAGCTGTTTTTT. The chain combines TRBV20-1 with TRBJ2-2; 12 bases line up with TRBD2. Germline CDR1 reads DFQATT; CDR2 reads SNEGSKA (reference sequence). The CDR3 consists of 15 residues. The trim removed 5 bases at V and 5 bases at J, leaving 6 bases unmatched.